Presented here are 10 T cell receptor beta chains from one specimen sequenced in a study of CD8 T cells in Susac syndrome. RNA in amounts of about 0.45 to 1 ug was reverse transcribed with random hexamers. Each CDR3 protein gets one entry after TCRdb re-called the immunoSEQ multiplex PCR reads with MiXCR. The sample lists a few hundred thousand distinct CDR3 sequences; 90% to 95% were seen once. Sequenced material: CD4+ T cells from PBMCs. These receptors all stem from a human donor with multiple sclerosis.

The genes are TRBV7-9 and TRBJ2-2, with 8 nucleotides matching TRBD2. This CDR3 spans 18 amino acids. CDR1 and CDR2 (germline): SEHNR, FQNEAQ (reference sequence). With V trimmed by 5 bases and J by 6 bases, 17 bases remained unmatched. CDR3: CASSARADRGRFAGELFF. CDR3 nucleotides: TGTGCCAGCAGCGCCAGGGCGGATCGCGGGAGGTTCGCCGGGGAGCTGTTTTTT.

The chain combines TRBV6-4 with TRBJ2-7, with 7 nucleotides matching TRBD1. This CDR3 is built from 14 residues. Germline-derived CDR1 and CDR2 are MRHNA and SNTAGT. V dropped 6 bases and J dropped 2; count of bases not matched to a gene: 7. The DNA for the CDR3 is TGTGCCAGCAGGGAGAGGACAGGTCCCTACGAGCAGTACTTC. Its protein is CASRERTGPYEQYF.

The gene calls are TRBV4-2 and TRBJ1-2, with TRBD1 as a possible D gene (6 bases). CDR3 length: 15 residues. V was shortened by 4 bases and J by 4 bases, with 16 bases between the two germline ends. Germline V gives CDR1 LGHNA, CDR2 YNFKEQ. The CDR3 spells CASSPPQDSFYGYTF. The CDR3 region has the DNA TGTGCCAGCAGCCCACCCCAGGACAGCTTCTATGGCTACACCTTC.

The V and J genes are TRBV18 and TRBJ1-1; D is perhaps TRBD1 (5 bases). Germline-derived CDR1 and CDR2 are KGHSH and LQKENI. The V end was cut by 3 bases, the J end by 3 bases, with 14 bases between. This CDR3 comprises 15 residues. This chain's CDR3 is CASSPIAGGDTEAFF. The DNA of the CDR3 is TGTGCCAGCTCACCTATAGCAGGAGGGGACACTGAAGCTTTCTTT.

V gene TRBV3-1 combines with J gene TRBJ2-1; TRBD1 matches at 8 bases. Germline CDR1 LGHDT, CDR2 YNNKEL (reference sequence). The CDR3 contains 15 residues. J lost 12 bases, V lost 0 bases, and 10 bases had no gene match. CDR3 loop: CASSQEDRAPQSQFF. The CDR3 DNA follows: TGTGCCAGCAGCCAAGAGGACAGGGCCCCTCAGTCGCAGTTCTTC.

This chain links TRBV20-1 with TRBJ2-7, with D perhaps matching TRBD1 (5 bases). V was trimmed by 1 base and J by 0 bases, leaving 16 bases between them. The CDR3 extends over 16 amino acids. Germline loops: CDR1 DFQATT, CDR2 SNEGSKA (reference sequence). The CDR3 loop reads CSARGQHPLSSYEQYF. As DNA, the CDR3 is TGCAGTGCTAGAGGACAGCACCCTCTAAGCTCCTACGAGCAGTACTTC.

The gene calls are TRBV5-6 and TRBJ2-1; D uncertain. Germline assignment: CDR1 SGHDT and CDR2 YYEEEE. The V end lost 1 base, the J end lost 10 bases, and 21 bases lay between the germline ends. The CDR3 sequence is 16 residues long. This CDR3 is CASSLIGAPRPGEQFF. DNA for the CDR3: TGTGCCAGCAGCTTGATCGGAGCGCCACGCCCCGGCGAGCAGTTCTTC.

The chain links TRBV11-2 to TRBJ2-5, with 7 bases aligning to TRBD1. CDR1 is SGHAT and CDR2 is FQNNGV in the germline V gene. This CDR3 has 20 amino acids. Trimming removed 4 bases from V and 5 bases from J; junction bases left unmatched: 25. CDR3 in DNA: TGTGCCAGCAGCTCAAGGCCCGCACTTCCGGGACAGCAAATTACGGAGACCCAGTACTTC. Amino acid sequence: CASSSRPALPGQQITETQYF.

The V call is TRBV20-1, the J call TRBJ1-2, with D perhaps TRBD1 (5 bases). The CDR3 has 12 residues. With 8 bases removed from V and 8 bases from J, the gap between germline ends came to 18 bases. Germline values: CDR1 DFQATT, CDR2 SNEGSKA (reference sequence). CDR3 residues: CSTKQALLGYTF. In DNA form, the CDR3 reads TGCAGTACGAAACAGGCCCTGTTGGGCTACACCTTC.

This chain links TRBV3-1 with TRBJ2-3, with 8 bases that match TRBD2. Germline V gives CDR1 LGHDT, CDR2 YNNKEL (reference sequence). Trimming took 4 bases from V and 0 from J; bases not matched to a gene: 6. CDR3 length: 16 amino acids. CDR3 in DNA: TGTGCCAGCAGCCCCACTAGCGGAGTTAGCACAGATACGCAGTATTTT. Its translation: CASSPTSGVSTDTQYF.